Reported below is one T cell receptor (beta chain). Antigen specificity is unknown. The record originates from a study of shared clonotypes between healthy human individuals. At deep level, the assay was performed. Amplification in unsorted PBMC replicate PCRs started from around 300 ng DNA, which equals 30,000 to 35,000 T cell genomes. Data came from immunoSEQ multiplex PCR; TCRdb stores just in-frame clones and leaves some out. The table includes 400,000 to 600,000 clones, 75% to 80% detected once. General study results and limits: Donor clonotype sharing was expected to depend on sequencing depth.

V gave up 5 bases and J gave up 5 bases, with 24 bases separating them. The CDR3 is made up of 17 amino acids. Germline CDR1 reads SGHTA; CDR2 reads FQGNSA. With unsorted samples, genomic DNA was obtained from 100 million or so PBMCs. Sequencing was done on a sample of PBMCs. The sequence was collected from a woman in her thirties or forties in good health. Some clones in this sample may be carry-over from other donors' samples. The rearrangement joins TRBV7-2 to TRBJ2-5; either TRBD1 or TRBD2 may fit D (5 bases each). CDR3 sequence reads: CASSGGSSPRGWETQYF. The DNA of the CDR3 is TGTGCCAGCAGCGGGGGTTCTAGCCCCCGAGGTTGGGAGACCCAGTACTTC.